This TCR beta chain is drawn from a study of cytomegalovirus exposure and HLA in healthy donors. Comments on this clone: What it binds is not known.

The PCR contained 60 Vbeta and 13 Jbeta primers. Source study methods: In a later analysis, 80 million or so unique TCR beta chains included roughly 11 million shared by two or more donors. Generated by immunoSEQ multiplex PCR, the TCRdb table keeps only in-frame clones and is missing some. The V and J calls and clone size were taken over from that table, and D and trimming were inferred from the DNA. The sample yields about 110,000 clones, about three quarters seen once. Study-wide points: As a later analysis showed, a missense DCLRE1C variant was linked to trimming of TCR beta V- and J-genes.

The sequence was obtained from a woman in her twenties or thirties in good health and CMV-seronegative. Source material: PBMCs.

The CDR3 coding sequence is TGTGCCAGCAGCTTATGGGGCGGACAGGGTCCCCATGGGCGCAATCAGCCCCAGCATTTT. Encoded protein: CASSLWGGQGPHGRNQPQHF. This sequence joins TRBV7-8 and TRBJ1-5; TRBD1 agrees at 8 bases. V gave up 2 bases and J gave up 2 bases; unmatched junction bases: 17. The V gene's germline CDR1 is SGHVS and CDR2 FQNEAQ. The CDR3 contains 20 residues.